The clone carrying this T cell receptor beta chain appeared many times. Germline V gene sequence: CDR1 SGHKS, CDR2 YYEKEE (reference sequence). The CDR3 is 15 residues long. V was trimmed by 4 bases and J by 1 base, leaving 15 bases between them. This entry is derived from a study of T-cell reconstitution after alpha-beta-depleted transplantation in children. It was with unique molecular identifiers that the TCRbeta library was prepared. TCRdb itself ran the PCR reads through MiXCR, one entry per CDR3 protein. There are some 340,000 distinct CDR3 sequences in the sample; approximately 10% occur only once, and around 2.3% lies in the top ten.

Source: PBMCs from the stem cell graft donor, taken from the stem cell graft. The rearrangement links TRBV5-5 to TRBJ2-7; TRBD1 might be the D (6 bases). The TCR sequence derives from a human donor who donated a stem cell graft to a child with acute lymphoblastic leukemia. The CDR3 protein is CASSLTGTGSYEQYF. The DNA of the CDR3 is TGTGCCAGCAGCCTCACAGGGACCGGATCCTACGAGCAGTACTTC.